Listed here are 16 T cell receptor beta chains from one sample, sequenced in a study of patients and donors after allogeneic stem cell transplantation. One entry per CDR3 protein, called by TCRdb with MiXCR from the RT-PCR reads. Found here are under 200,000 distinct CDR3 sequences, roughly 31% of them singletons; the top ten hold around 3.3%. The sample was blood, either unsorted or a sorted T cell fraction (not recorded which). These receptors all come from a human donor who was either an allogeneic HSCT recipient or a stem cell or donor lymphocyte infusion donor (not recorded which). It is not recorded whose cells these are; they may come from a transplant donor.

The gene calls are TRBV18 and TRBJ2-1; 8 nucleotides match TRBD2. The germline CDR1 and CDR2 sequences are KGHSH and LQKENI. The CDR3 sequence is 16 residues long. With V trimmed by 6 bases and J by 8 bases, 15 bases remained unmatched. The CDR3 loop is CASSEGLAVIIDEQFF. The CDR3 coding sequence is TGTGCCAGCTCTGAAGGACTAGCAGTGATTATAGATGAGCAGTTCTTC.

This clonotype was detected once. J is TRBJ1-5 and V is TRBV20-1, with D possibly being TRBD1 (5 bases). Germline loops: CDR1 DFQATT, CDR2 SNEGSKA (reference sequence). The length of the CDR3 is 14 residues. Trimming removed 8 bases from V and 2 bases from J, with 16 bases in between. The DNA for the CDR3 is TGCAGTACCCGGACAACTCGGGGCAATCAGCCCCAGCATTTT. It is translated as CSTRTTRGNQPQHF.

The rearrangement uses TRBV12-3 or TRBV12-4 and TRBJ2-1; D is ambiguous. The CDR3 loop spans 15 amino acids. Trimming took 1 base from V and 8 from J, leaving 15 bases between them. The CDR3 protein is CASSLGNSLIDEQFF. In DNA form, the CDR3 reads TGTGCCAGCAGTTTAGGCAACTCCCTTATAGATGAGCAGTTCTTC.

The rearrangement links TRBV5-6 to TRBJ2-4; D may be TRBD1 (6 bases). Per germline, CDR1 SGHDT and CDR2 YYEEEE. The CDR3 length is 12 residues. The V end was cut by 4 bases, the J end by 7 bases, with 9 bases between. The DNA for the CDR3 is TGTGCCAGCAGCCGGACAGCCAACATTCAGTACTTC. This sequence encodes CASSRTANIQYF.

This clonotype has a handful of counts. V gene TRBV20-1 combines with J gene TRBJ1-1; D is unclear. The V end lost 7 bases, the J end lost 2 bases, and 20 bases lay between the germline ends. Germline CDR1 and CDR2: DFQATT and SNEGSKA (reference sequence). The CDR3 covers 15 residues. CDR3 residues: CSVPKPGVRNTEAFF. The CDR3 coding sequence is TGCAGTGTCCCCAAACCCGGGGTACGAAACACTGAAGCTTTCTTT.

This clonotype was counted a few times. This chain joins TRBV7-2 and TRBJ2-2; 7 positions agree with TRBD1. CDR3 length: 14 amino acids. The V gene's germline CDR1 is SGHTA and CDR2 FQGNSA. V gave up 5 bases and J gave up 6 bases; unmatched junction bases: 6. The CDR3 here is CASSPTGWSGELFF. The DNA of the CDR3 is TGTGCCAGCAGCCCGACAGGGTGGTCCGGGGAGCTGTTTTTT. Drawing the rest from reference TRBV7-2 and TRBJ2-2, the complete variable domain is GAGVSQSPSNKVTEKGKDVELRCDPISGHTALYWYRQSLGQGLEFLIYFQGNSAPDKSGLPSDRFSAERTGGSVSTLTIQRTQQEDSAVYLCASSPTGWSGELFFGEGSRLTVL.

The chain uses TRBV7-9 and TRBJ1-1, with TRBD1 as a possible D gene (5 bases). Germline CDR1 SEHNR, CDR2 FQNEAQ (reference sequence). V gave up 7 bases and J gave up 0 bases, with 12 bases separating them. The CDR3 has 14 residues. The CDR3 region has the DNA TGTGCCAGCATCGCGGGGGGGTTGAACACTGAAGCTTTCTTT. Protein: CASIAGGLNTEAFF.

This clonotype has at least ten counts. The chain recombines TRBV5-5 with TRBJ2-5, with D unclear. Deletions cut 4 bases from V and 4 bases from J, with 14 bases between. CDR1 SGHKS and CDR2 YYEKEE come from the germline V gene (reference sequence). CDR3 length: 14 residues. DNA of the CDR3: TGTGCCAGCAGCGCCTTAGAGGTCACAGAGACCCAGTACTTC. It yields the protein CASSALEVTETQYF.

The chain uses TRBV4-3 and TRBJ2-1; D unresolved. This CDR3 region has 11 residues. Between the trimmed V and J ends, which lost 0 bases and 14 bases, there was a span of 8 bases. Germline CDR1 LGHNA, CDR2 YSLEER. The CDR3 sequence: CASSQDWKEFF. CDR3 nucleotides: TGCGCCAGCAGCCAAGATTGGAAGGAGTTCTTC.

The chain links TRBV5-6 to TRBJ2-7, with 9 bases aligning to TRBD1. The CDR3 totals 15 residues. The germline V gene has CDR1 SGHDT and CDR2 YYEEEE. The junction had 6 bases not matched to a gene; V was cut back by 0 bases and J by 5 bases. In DNA, the CDR3 is TGTGCCAGCAGCTTGGTTGGACAGGGGAATAACGAGCAGTACTTC. Amino acids: CASSLVGQGNNEQYF.

This clonotype has only a few counts. V gene TRBV4-2 combines with J gene TRBJ2-1; 7 nucleotides line up with TRBD2. V was pared by 0 bases and J by 0 bases, with 5 bases of the junction left unmatched. The CDR3 is made up of 17 amino acids. Looked up from germline, CDR1 is LGHNA and CDR2 is YNFKEQ. The CDR3 region has the DNA TGTGCCAGCAGCCAAGAGCCCGGGGGGAGCTCCTACAATGAGCAGTTCTTC. Amino acids: CASSQEPGGSSYNEQFF.

For this clonotype: This could be a read error, since a much larger clone is one nucleotide away. No conserved phenylalanine or tryptophan ends this CDR3, so it is likely a read error. V usage is TRBV29-1 and J usage is TRBJ1-1, with D possibly being TRBD1 (5 bases). Germline V gene sequence: CDR1 SQVTM, CDR2 ANQGSEA. The CDR3 spans 13 residues. V lost 7 bases and J lost 5, with 17 bases in between. CDR3 amino acids: CSARRGIGTEAFL. CDR3 DNA sequence: TGCAGCGCCCGAAGGGGAATAGGGACTGAAGCTTTCTTG.

V is TRBV18 and J is TRBJ2-3, with 10 bases identical to TRBD1. Trimming took 7 bases from V and 5 from J; bases not matched to a gene: 6. Germline V gene lookup returns CDR1 KGHSH and CDR2 LQKENI. The CDR3 covers 14 residues. The CDR3 sequence is CASCRQGAKDTQYF. In DNA form, the CDR3 reads TGTGCCAGCTGCCGACAGGGGGCGAAAGATACGCAGTATTTT.

The J gene is TRBJ2-1, the V gene TRBV5-6; 9 nucleotides agree with TRBD1. The CDR3 loop spans 13 amino acids. The germline V gene has CDR1 SGHDT and CDR2 YYEEEE. V gave up 2 bases and J gave up 9 bases; unmatched junction bases: 3. The CDR3 region has the DNA TGTGCCAGCAGCTTTAGGACAGGGGTTGAGCAGTTCTTC. Translating gives CASSFRTGVEQFF.

The V call is TRBV28, the J call TRBJ2-7; D gene unclear. CDR1 is MDHEN, CDR2 SYDVKM, per germline. CDR3 length: 11 amino acids. The ends were cut back, 5 bases at V and 2 bases at J, with 4 bases in the middle. The CDR3 loop reads CASSKAYEQYF. CDR3 in DNA: TGTGCCAGCAGTAAAGCCTACGAGCAGTACTTC. Variable domain in full (rest from reference TRBV28 and TRBJ2-7): DVKVTQSSRYLVKRTGEKVFLECVQDMDHENMFWYRQDPGLGLRLIYFSYDVKMKEKGDIPEGYSVSREKKERFSLILESASTNQTSMYLCASSKAYEQYFGPGTRLTVT.

This clonotype was counted at least ten times. The chain employs TRBV3-1 and TRBJ2-1; no clear D gene. This CDR3 contains 13 residues. The germline V gene has CDR1 LGHDT and CDR2 YNNKEL (reference sequence). The V end lost 1 base, the J end lost 2 bases, and 3 bases lay between the germline ends. CDR3 DNA: TGTGCCAGCAGCCAAGGGGCCTACAATGAGCAGTTCTTC. It yields the protein CASSQGAYNEQFF.